The T cell receptor (beta chain) under discussion was sequenced for a study of blood T cell repertoires in COVID-19. Germline V CDR1 and CDR2: MNHEY, SMNVEV (reference sequence). This CDR3 region has 13 residues. Germline trimming cut 5 bases from V and 4 bases from J; bases unmatched to any gene: 3. Only in-frame clones appear in the TCRdb table, and some are missing; sequencing was by immunoSEQ multiplex PCR. The sample holds 200,000 to 250,000 clones, approximately 80% seen once. Sequencing input: peripheral blood. This TCR derives from an elderly woman with active or convalescent COVID-19. The rearrangement uses TRBV27 and TRBJ1-1, with 8 positions matching TRBD1. CDR3 coding DNA: TGTGCCAGCAGTAACAGGGGGACCACTGAAGCTTTCTTT. Translated: CASSNRGTTEAFF.